A single sample gave rise to the 4 T cell receptor beta chains below, sequenced in a study of T cells in Graves' hyperthyroidism and ophthalmopathy. Using RNA transcripts as the source, TCR beta CDR3 regions were amplified. Carried out on the TCR CDR3, a first-round RT-PCR used the HTBI primer set. TCRdb processed the multiplex PCR reads anew with MiXCR; each CDR3 protein has one entry. The sample holds over 700,000 distinct CDR3 sequences, over 35% seen once. The material sequenced was blood. These receptors all stem from a young man with Graves' hyperthyroidism.

This clonotype has ten or more counts. At one end, the junction sequence differs from germline, possibly due to a read error. The chain combines TRBV7-7 with TRBJ2-5, with TRBD2 matching over 12 bases. From germline, CDR1 is SSHAT and CDR2 FNYEAQ (reference sequence). This CDR3 contains 15 residues. For the CDR3, the DNA is TGTGCTAGCAGCTTATGGACTAGCGGGAAAGAGACCCAGTACTTC. It translates to CASSLWTSGKETQYF.

This clonotype has a count of ten or more. This rearrangement joins TRBV10-3 to TRBJ2-7; D ambiguous. Trimming took 2 bases from V and 4 from J, leaving 6 bases between them. Germline V gene lookup returns CDR1 ENHRY and CDR2 SYGVKD. This CDR3 contains 12 residues. The CDR3 region is CAISEKGYEQYF. For the CDR3, the DNA is TGTGCCATCAGTGAGAAGGGATACGAGCAGTACTTC.

This clonotype was recorded many times. The chain carries TRBV2 and TRBJ1-2, with D unclear. Trimming removed 8 bases at V and 7 bases at J, with 11 bases between. Per germline, CDR1 SNHLY and CDR2 FYNNEI. This CDR3 region has 11 residues. This CDR3 is CASVEGLGYTF. For the CDR3, the DNA is TGTGCCAGCGTAGAAGGCCTTGGCTACACCTTC.

To note about this clonotype: This could be a read error, since a much larger clone is one nucleotide away. The gene calls are TRBV20-1 and TRBJ1-6; maybe TRBD1 (5 bases). CDR3 length: 14 residues. CDR1 and CDR2 (germline): DFQATT, SNEGSKA (reference sequence). The CDR3 here is CSAREGTSTSPPHF. Written as DNA, the CDR3 is TGCAGTGCTAGAGAAGGGACCTCGACATCACCCCCCCACTTT.